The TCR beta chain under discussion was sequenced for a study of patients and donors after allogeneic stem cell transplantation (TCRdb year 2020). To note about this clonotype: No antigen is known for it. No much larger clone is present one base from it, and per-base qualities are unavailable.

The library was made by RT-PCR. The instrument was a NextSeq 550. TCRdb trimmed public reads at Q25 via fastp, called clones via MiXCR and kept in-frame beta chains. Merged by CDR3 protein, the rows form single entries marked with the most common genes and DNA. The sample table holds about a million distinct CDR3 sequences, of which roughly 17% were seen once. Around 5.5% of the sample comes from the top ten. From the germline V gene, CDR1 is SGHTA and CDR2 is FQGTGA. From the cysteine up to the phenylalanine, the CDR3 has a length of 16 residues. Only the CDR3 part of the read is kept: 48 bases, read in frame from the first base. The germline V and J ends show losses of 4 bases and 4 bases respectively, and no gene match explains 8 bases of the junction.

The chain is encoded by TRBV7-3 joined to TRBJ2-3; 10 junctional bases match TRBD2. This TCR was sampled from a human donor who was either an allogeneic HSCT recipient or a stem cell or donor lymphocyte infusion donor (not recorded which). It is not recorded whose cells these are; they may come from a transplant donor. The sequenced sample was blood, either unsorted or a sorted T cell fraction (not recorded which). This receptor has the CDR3 CASSSPLAGVPDTQYF. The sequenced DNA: TGTGCCAGCAGCTCCCCTCTAGCGGGAGTGCCAGATACGCAGTATTTT.